This entry lists 20 T cell receptor beta chains sequenced from one sample in a study of T cell responses to AZD1222 COVID-19 vaccine. Sequencing used immunoSEQ multiplex PCR; TCRdb keeps in-frame clones, though not all of them. The sample consists of tens of thousands of clones, 70% to 85% of them appearing once. The sequences come from peripheral blood, collected on day 0 of AZD1222 vaccination. The receptor set was obtained from an adult in good health.

J is TRBJ2-7 and V is TRBV4-1, with a possible D match to TRBD1 (6 bases). Trimming removed 1 base at V and 1 base at J, with 14 bases between. The CDR3 is made up of 16 amino acids. Germline V gives CDR1 MGHRA, CDR2 YSYEKL. CDR3 DNA sequence: TGCGCCAGCAGCCAAGTACCGGGCAGGGGTTCCTACGAGCAGTACTTC. Translation gives CASSQVPGRGSYEQYF.

V gene TRBV15 combines with J gene TRBJ1-4; D not resolved. The CDR3 sequence is 14 residues long. Germline V CDR1 and CDR2: LNHNV, YYDKDF (reference sequence). Trimming left V 0 bases short and J 8 bases short, with 10 bases between. Written as DNA, the CDR3 is TGTGCCACCAGCAGAGATCACGGGGTAGAAAAACTGTTTTTT. It encodes CATSRDHGVEKLFF.

The chain couples TRBV7-2 to TRBJ1-2; D remains ambiguous. Deletions cut 1 base from V and 3 bases from J, with 12 bases between. The CDR3 runs 15 residues. CDR1 SGHTA and CDR2 FQGNSA come from the germline V gene. The CDR3 DNA follows: TGTGCCAGCAGCTTAGAGGACCGTCCAGACTATGGCTACACCTTC. It is translated as CASSLEDRPDYGYTF.

V gene TRBV15 combines with J gene TRBJ2-7; D is possibly TRBD1 (5 bases). The CDR3 has 12 amino acids. V was clipped by 5 bases and J by 6 bases, with 11 bases between them. Germline V gene data show CDR1 as LNHNV and CDR2 as YYDKDF (reference sequence). The CDR3 region is CATSHDRREQYF. CDR3 coding DNA: TGTGCCACCAGCCACGACAGACGCGAGCAGTACTTC.

This clone has a handful of counts. The chain carries TRBV7-2 and TRBJ1-1; perhaps TRBD1 as D (6 bases). V lost 2 bases and J 0 bases, leaving 13 bases between the germline ends. CDR1 and CDR2 from the germline V gene are SGHTA and FQGNSA. CDR3 length: 16 residues. The CDR3 coding sequence is TGTGCCAGCAGCTTACAGGGGCCTCCCTTGAACACTGAAGCTTTCTTT. It translates to CASSLQGPPLNTEAFF.

The chain carries TRBV5-1 and TRBJ2-7; D ambiguous. The CDR3 sequence is 12 residues long. Germline loops: CDR1 SGHRS, CDR2 YFSETQ. The V gene lost 2 bases and the J gene lost 0 bases, with 3 bases spanning the gap. The CDR3 loop is CASSFSSYEQYF. CDR3 in DNA: TGCGCCAGCAGCTTCTCCTCCTACGAGCAGTACTTC.

The chain uses TRBV20-1 and TRBJ1-2; D is unclear. The CDR3 has 11 amino acids. Trimming removed 5 bases from V and 6 bases from J, with 10 bases in between. CDR1 DFQATT and CDR2 SNEGSKA come from the germline V gene (reference sequence). In DNA form, the CDR3 reads TGCAGTGCTCGGGCCAGAGATGGCTACACCTTC. Translating gives CSARARDGYTF.

This rearrangement joins TRBV9 to TRBJ1-2; 8 bases fit TRBD1. This CDR3 is built from 17 residues. V shed 0 bases, J shed 3 bases, and the junction held 10 bases outside the gene matches. Germline loops: CDR1 SGDLS, CDR2 YYNGEE. CDR3 DNA sequence: TGTGCCAGCAGCGTAGCTTCTTTAGGACAGGGAGACTATGGCTACACCTTC. Its translation is CASSVASLGQGDYGYTF.

This chain links TRBV7-9 with TRBJ1-6; TRBD1 is a possible D gene (6 bases). The CDR3 sequence is 15 residues long. V was pared by 8 bases and J by 7 bases, with 18 bases between. CDR1 and CDR2 (germline): SEHNR, FQNEAQ (reference sequence). CDR3 residues: CASVSRAGVNSPLHF. The CDR3 nucleotides read TGTGCCAGCGTCAGTAGGGCAGGGGTAAATTCACCCCTCCACTTT.

The V and J genes are TRBV4-3 and TRBJ1-2; D is uncertain. CDR3 length: 13 amino acids. V lost 0 bases and J 4 bases, leaving 6 bases between the germline ends. Germline V gene sequence: CDR1 LGHNA, CDR2 YSLEER. CDR3 loop: CASSQDRVYGYTF. CDR3 nucleotide sequence: TGCGCCAGCAGCCAAGATAGAGTCTATGGCTACACCTTC.

V and J are TRBV18 and TRBJ2-2; 9 nucleotides agree with TRBD1. Germline-derived CDR1 and CDR2 are KGHSH and LQKENI. Trimming took 4 bases from V and 7 from J; bases not matched to a gene: 10. This CDR3 contains 16 residues. CDR3 sequence (DNA): TGTGCCAGCTCACAACGGGGACAGGGTTCCGACGGGGAGCTGTTTTTT. The encoded protein is CASSQRGQGSDGELFF. Together with reference TRBV18 and TRBJ2-2, the CDR3 gives the full variable domain: NAGVMQNPRHLVRRRGQEARLRCSPMKGHSHVYWYRQLPEEGLKFMVYLQKENIIDESGMPKERFSAEFPKEGPSILRIQQVVRGDSAAYFCASSQRGQGSDGELFFGEGSRLTVL.

The CDR3 loop is CASSFYLDTQYF. CDR3 nucleotide sequence: TGTGCCAGCAGCTTTTATCTGGATACGCAGTATTTT. This chain joins TRBV7-2 and TRBJ2-3, with D unclear. This CDR3 has 12 residues. V was clipped by 3 bases and J by 6 bases, with 7 bases between them. CDR1 is SGHTA and CDR2 is FQGNSA in the germline V gene. The full variable domain, in which reference TRBV7-2 and TRBJ2-3 provide the parts outside the CDR3, is GAGVSQSPSNKVTEKGKDVELRCDPISGHTALYWYRQSLGQGLEFLIYFQGNSAPDKSGLPSDRFSAERTGGSVSTLTIQRTQQEDSAVYLCASSFYLDTQYFGPGTRLTVL.

This rearrangement joins TRBV13 to TRBJ1-6; no firm D call. Per germline, CDR1 PRHDT and CDR2 FYEKMQ (reference sequence). V was cut by 0 bases and J by 0 bases, with 6 bases left in between. The length of the CDR3 is 16 residues. Written as DNA, the CDR3 is TGTGCCAGCAGCTTAGGAATAGACTCCTATAATTCACCCCTCCACTTT. The encoded protein is CASSLGIDSYNSPLHF.

The rearrangement joins TRBV7-9 to TRBJ1-5, with TRBD1 as a possible D gene (5 bases). The CDR3 totals 16 residues. The germline V and J ends were trimmed by 5 bases and 1 base, with 15 bases remaining between them. Germline values: CDR1 SEHNR, CDR2 FQNEAQ (reference sequence). The CDR3 is CASSLGVGDSNQPQHF. Written as DNA, the CDR3 is TGTGCCAGCAGCCTAGGAGTAGGGGACAGCAATCAGCCCCAGCATTTT.

The chain uses TRBV5-8 and TRBJ2-1, with TRBD2 matching 8 bases. CDR1 and CDR2 from the germline V gene are SGHTS and YDEGEE. V lost 0 bases and J lost 7; bases outside the gene matches: 6. The CDR3 spans 15 residues. The CDR3 DNA reads TGTGCCAGCAGCTTGGTCGAGCGGGAGTTGAATGAGCAGTTCTTC. As protein: CASSLVERELNEQFF. The full variable domain, with the rest looked up from reference TRBV5-8 and TRBJ2-1, is EAGVTQSPTHLIKTRGQQATLRCSPISGHTSVYWYQQALGLGLQFLLWYDEGEERNRGNFPPRFSGRQFPNYSSELNVNALELEDSALYLCASSLVERELNEQFFGPGTRLTVL.

The chain links TRBV7-8 to TRBJ1-3; D not resolved. Trimming pared 4 bases from V and 0 bases from J, leaving 7 bases between. The CDR3 totals 14 residues. Germline V gene data show CDR1 as SGHVS and CDR2 as FQNEAQ. This CDR3 reads CASSSPRSGNTIYF. CDR3 nucleotides: TGTGCCAGCAGCTCCCCCCGCTCTGGAAACACCATATATTTT.

The chain has TRBV7-3 and TRBJ1-2; 9 nucleotides line up with TRBD1. The germline gives CDR1 SGHTA, CDR2 FQGTGA. This CDR3 spans 14 amino acids. V lost 10 bases, J lost 4 bases, and 10 bases stayed unmatched. The CDR3 DNA reads as TGTGCCACCAAGTCGACAGGGGGTGTCTATGGCTACACCTTC. Protein product: CATKSTGGVYGYTF.

V gene TRBV19 combines with J gene TRBJ1-5, with unresolved D. The germline V and J ends were trimmed by 2 bases and 0 bases, with 11 bases remaining between them. Germline CDR1 LNHDA, CDR2 SQIVND (reference sequence). CDR3 size: 16 residues. The CDR3 loop is CASSIYWQPSNQPQHF. The CDR3 DNA reads as TGTGCCAGTAGTATATATTGGCAGCCTAGCAATCAGCCCCAGCATTTT.

The chain uses TRBV12-3 or TRBV12-4 and TRBJ1-5, with 7 bases fitting TRBD1. V dropped 4 bases and J dropped 7; count of bases not matched to a gene: 4. The CDR3 is made up of 13 amino acids. For the CDR3, the DNA is TGTGCCAGCAGTTCAGGGGGAGGCCAGCCCCAGCATTTT. Translated: CASSSGGGQPQHF.

This rearrangement joins TRBV10-3 to TRBJ2-7, with a possible D match to TRBD1 (6 bases). This CDR3 contains 13 residues. CDR1 is ENHRY and CDR2 is SYGVKD in the germline V gene. Between the trimmed V and J ends, which lost 4 bases and 4 bases, there was a span of 11 bases. CDR3 sequence reads: CAISADSLYEQYF. For the CDR3, the DNA is TGTGCCATCAGTGCGGACAGCTTATACGAGCAGTACTTC.